The source of this TCR beta chain is a study of blood T cell repertoires in COVID-19. Study-wide context: From T cells, B-cell-depleted T cells, or PBMCs came the material, which was cDNA or gDNA.

The V segment lost 8 bases and the J segment 7 bases; nucleotides outside the gene matches: 11. Germline CDR1 SEHNR, CDR2 FQNEAQ (reference sequence). The CDR3 runs to 15 residues. Only in-frame clones appear in the TCRdb table, and some are missing; sequencing was by immunoSEQ multiplex PCR. The sample contains 150,000 or so clones, more than 70% of which appear only once. The receptor was isolated from a man aged 60 to 69 who had recovered from COVID-19. Sequenced material: PBMCs or T cells enriched from blood (not recorded which). The chain recombines TRBV7-9 with TRBJ2-1; 10 positions match TRBD1. The CDR3 protein is CASASGTGEINEQFF. The CDR3 DNA reads as TGTGCCAGCGCCTCCGGGACAGGGGAAATAAATGAGCAGTTCTTC.